This entry lists 21 T cell receptor beta chains sequenced from one sample in a study of shared clonotypes between healthy human individuals (dated by TCRdb to the early 2020s). The library was prepared using the immunoSEQ multiplex PCR assay. The clones in this table, taken by TCRdb from immuneACCESS, are in-frame only. Not every clone is retained; where verified, under half of the shortfall comes from an unresolved V gene, and the cause of the rest is unknown. The sample table shows about 2.3 million clones, and about 92% are seen once. The ten largest make up roughly 0.36% of the sample. Sample: naive CD4+ T cells from PBMCs. The sample's cell subset or site, from its label and the paper: CD45RA+ positively selected. The receptor set was obtained from a young man in good health. Some clones in this sample may be carry-over from other donors' samples.

The chain is built from TRBV30 and TRBJ2-2; 12 bases line up with TRBD2. The CDR3 runs to 17 residues. Per germline, CDR1 GTSNPN and CDR2 SVGIG (reference sequence). The ends lost 2 bases at V and 6 bases at J; junction bases unmatched: 10. CDR3: CAWSRLAGVGGAGELFF. The DNA of the CDR3 is TGTGCCTGGAGTCGACTAGCGGGAGTGGGTGGAGCCGGGGAGCTGTTTTTT.

The chain uses TRBV18 and TRBJ1-1, with D possibly TRBD1 on 5 matching bases. Trimming took 1 base from V and 4 from J, leaving 16 bases between them. CDR1 is KGHSH, CDR2 LQKENI, per germline. The CDR3 totals 16 residues. CDR3 sequence: CASSPLTAGGGTEAFF. The CDR3 DNA reads as TGTGCCAGCTCACCACTGACAGCCGGGGGAGGCACTGAAGCTTTCTTT.

This clone was seen once. The V and J genes are TRBV27 and TRBJ2-7, with D perhaps TRBD1 (6 bases). CDR1 and CDR2 from the germline V gene are MNHEY and SMNVEV (reference sequence). This CDR3 has 15 residues. With 5 bases removed from V and 1 base from J, the gap between germline ends came to 15 bases. CDR3 sequence (DNA): TGTGCCAGCAGTCCGTACCCGACAGGTTCCTACGAGCAGTACTTC. Residues: CASSPYPTGSYEQYF.

The chain joins TRBV7-9 to TRBJ2-7, with D maybe TRBD2 (5 bases). CDR1 SEHNR and CDR2 FQNEAQ come from the germline V gene (reference sequence). V was pared by 1 base and J by 2 bases, with 15 bases between. This CDR3 comprises 16 residues. Here the CDR3 reads CASSLVFEGPAYEQYF. The CDR3, as DNA: TGTGCCAGCAGCTTAGTTTTTGAGGGCCCAGCCTACGAGCAGTACTTC.

The chain joins TRBV2 to TRBJ2-1; D gene unclear. Trimming pared 4 bases from V and 3 bases from J, leaving 10 bases between. CDR1 and CDR2 from the germline V gene are SNHLY and FYNNEI. CDR3 length: 14 amino acids. Here the CDR3 DNA reads TGTGCCAGCAGTGCCGACCAAATCTACAATGAGCAGTTCTTC. Translated: CASSADQIYNEQFF.

The chain links TRBV14 to TRBJ2-7; D remains ambiguous. CDR1 is SGHDN, CDR2 FVKESK, per germline. V lost 4 bases, J lost 6 bases, and 13 bases lay in between. The CDR3 is made up of 13 amino acids. The CDR3 DNA reads TGTGCCAGCAGCCGTATTAGAACCTCCGAGCAGTACTTC. It translates to CASSRIRTSEQYF.

The J gene is TRBJ1-2, the V gene TRBV11-2; D is undetermined. CDR1 is SGHAT, CDR2 FQNNGV, per germline. V was cut by 5 bases and J by 3 bases, with 7 bases left in between. The CDR3 runs to 12 residues. For the CDR3, the DNA is TGTGCCAGCAGCCAGTCCGACTATGGCTACACCTTC. Translation: CASSQSDYGYTF.

This chain uses TRBV6-6 with TRBJ2-7, with 8 bases identical to TRBD1. The CDR3 loop spans 15 amino acids. Germline CDR1 and CDR2: MNHNY and SVGAGI (reference sequence). After removal of 5 bases from V and 4 bases from J, the junction contained 10 bases not matched to a gene. The CDR3 loop reads CASSDTGTGAYEQYF. CDR3 bases: TGTGCCAGCAGTGATACCGGGACAGGAGCTTACGAGCAGTACTTC.

This chain links TRBV5-6 with TRBJ1-1; D remains unclear. The V end lost 0 bases, the J end lost 6 bases, and 9 bases lay between the germline ends. The CDR3 length is 13 residues. CDR1 and CDR2 from the germline V gene are SGHDT and YYEEEE. As DNA, the CDR3 is TGTGCCAGCAGCTTGGTAGCTGCCGCTGAAGCTTTCTTT. It codes for CASSLVAAAEAFF.

The genes are TRBV6-5 and TRBJ1-3; TRBD1 agrees at 10 bases. J was trimmed by 5 bases and V by 6 bases; bases with no gene match: 7. CDR3 length: 15 amino acids. Germline-derived CDR1 and CDR2 are MNHEY and SVGAGI. In DNA form, the CDR3 reads TGTGCCAGCAGGCTGGACAGGGGGACAAGAAACACCATATATTTT. Translation: CASRLDRGTRNTIYF.

CDR3 in DNA: TGCGCCAGCAGCGGGCTGGGACAGGGGATTCGTGGGACTAGCGGGAGCAGCTCCTACAATGAGCAGTTCTTC. Amino acid sequence: CASSGLGQGIRGTSGSSSYNEQFF. V usage is TRBV5-1 and J usage is TRBJ2-1, with 14 bases aligning to TRBD2. V gave up 4 bases and J gave up 0 bases; unmatched junction bases: 24. Germline CDR1 SGHRS, CDR2 YFSETQ. This CDR3 is 24 amino acids long.

The chain is built from TRBV28 and TRBJ1-4; D gene uncertain. V was clipped by 6 bases and J by 2 bases, with 10 bases between them. CDR1 and CDR2 from the germline V gene are MDHEN and SYDVKM. The CDR3 consists of 14 residues. Written as DNA, the CDR3 is TGTGCCAGCAGGCCGCTGGGGACTAATGAAAAACTGTTTTTT. Its translation is CASRPLGTNEKLFF.

The V call is TRBV4-2, the J call TRBJ2-2; a possible D gene is TRBD1 (6 bases). Germline CDR1 LGHNA, CDR2 YNFKEQ. CDR3 size: 15 residues. Deletions cut 1 base from V and 6 bases from J, with 12 bases between. In nucleotides, the CDR3 is TGTGCCAGCAGCCAAGGGGGGACACAATCCGGGGAGCTGTTTTTT. This sequence encodes CASSQGGTQSGELFF.

The V gene is TRBV2, the J gene TRBJ1-5; D is unclear. Germline CDR1 reads SNHLY; CDR2 reads FYNNEI. The CDR3 has 14 amino acids. The V end lost 6 bases, the J end lost 5 bases, and 14 bases lay between the germline ends. The CDR3: CASRREQTYQPQHF. The CDR3 DNA reads TGTGCCAGCAGGAGGGAACAGACCTATCAGCCCCAGCATTTT.

The CDR3 DNA sequence: TGTGCCAGCATAACAGGAGGGCATACAGATACGCAGTATTTT. Encoded protein: CASITGGHTDTQYF. J is TRBJ2-3 and V is TRBV28; a weak D match, TRBD2 (6 bases). The CDR3 sequence is 14 residues long. V was shortened by 7 bases and J by 3 bases, with 14 bases between the two germline ends. Germline V lookup: CDR1 MDHEN, CDR2 SYDVKM.

The chain carries TRBV28 and TRBJ2-6; no reliable D call. Germline V gene sequence: CDR1 MDHEN, CDR2 SYDVKM. Trimming pared 7 bases from V and 1 base from J, leaving 14 bases between. This CDR3 spans 16 amino acids. The CDR3 region has the DNA TGTGCCAGCACCCCATCGGACGCTTCTGGGGCCAACGTCCTGACTTTC. It encodes CASTPSDASGANVLTF. Variable domain in full (rest from reference TRBV28 and TRBJ2-6): DVKVTQSSRYLVKRTGEKVFLECVQDMDHENMFWYRQDPGLGLRLIYFSYDVKMKEKGDIPEGYSVSREKKERFSLILESASTNQTSMYLCASTPSDASGANVLTFGAGSRLTVL.

The chain employs TRBV29-1 and TRBJ2-7; possible D gene TRBD2, 5 bases. This CDR3 has 15 residues. Germline values: CDR1 SQVTM, CDR2 ANQGSEA. The ends were cut back, 6 bases at V and 6 bases at J, with 24 bases in the middle. As DNA, the CDR3 is TGCAGCGTGAAAACCGGGATCAGACGTACGGGCGAGCAGTACTTC. Amino acids: CSVKTGIRRTGEQYF.

DNA of the CDR3: TGTGCCAGTAATTACCGGGCCAGGGGAGACACCGGGGAGCTGTTTTTT. Translating gives CASNYRARGDTGELFF. This chain links TRBV19 with TRBJ2-2, with a possible D match to TRBD1 (6 bases). Deletions cut 7 bases from V and 3 bases from J, with 18 bases between. Germline-derived CDR1 and CDR2 are LNHDA and SQIVND (reference sequence). The CDR3 covers 16 residues.

The J gene is TRBJ2-3, the V gene TRBV18, with no clear D. The CDR3 spans 15 residues. Germline values: CDR1 KGHSH, CDR2 LQKENI. V was clipped by 0 bases and J by 4 bases, with 11 bases between them. CDR3 nucleotides: TGTGCCAGCTCACCACCAAAGGGAACCTCAGATACGCAGTATTTT. Protein product: CASSPPKGTSDTQYF.

J is TRBJ1-4 and V is TRBV9; D remains unclear. The V gene lost 2 bases and the J gene lost 3 bases, with 11 bases spanning the gap. Germline assignment: CDR1 SGDLS and CDR2 YYNGEE. The CDR3 is made up of 15 amino acids. The CDR3 DNA reads TGTGCCAGCAGCGTTGTGGGCAATCCTAATGAAAAACTGTTTTTT. Encoded protein: CASSVVGNPNEKLFF.

This clone was seen a single time. In the same sample, other DNA sequences code for this CDR3. The chain is built from TRBV5-6 and TRBJ2-3; possible D gene TRBD1, 6 bases. Germline CDR1 SGHDT, CDR2 YYEEEE. V lost 4 bases and J lost 0, with 9 bases in between. This CDR3 region has 14 residues. CDR3 in amino acids: CASSRGGSTDTQYF. The CDR3 region has the DNA TGTGCCAGCAGCCGAGGGGGAAGCACAGATACGCAGTATTTT.